This entry describes one TCR beta chain. Its antigen is currently unknown. Assay used: immunoSEQ multiplex PCR; TCRdb lists only in-frame clones, some missing. The data contain millions of clones, roughly 94% of them singletons. CD45RO-negative, CCR7-positively selected cells formed the naive CD8 fraction, excluding terminally differentiated effector memory CD45RA+ cells. Donors comprised healthy HIV-negative adults lacking recent acute infections or vaccinations. All donors were Caucasian adults living in Nashville, Tennessee. The ends were cut back, 3 bases at V and 4 bases at J, with 6 bases in the middle. CDR3 length: 12 amino acids. From germline, CDR1 is MGHRA and CDR2 YSYEKL. The sample belongs to a study of shared clonotypes between healthy human individuals. Study background: Used for every donor were three CD4 naive, three CD4 memory, two CD8 naive and one CD8 memory plate. Broader study findings: On the whole, naive subsets had larger estimated richness than memory subsets had.

The origin of this receptor is a man in his late teens or twenties in good health. This sequence joins TRBV4-1 and TRBJ1-1; D is ambiguous. Source material: naive CD8+ T cells sorted from blood. CDR3: CASSQTSTEAFF. The CDR3 nucleotides read TGCGCCAGCAGCCAGACAAGCACTGAAGCTTTCTTT.